Each of the 10 T cell receptor beta chains below was sequenced from the same sample in a study of T cell clonotyping in hematopoietic cell transplantation. The method was immunoSEQ multiplex PCR; TCRdb's version includes in-frame clones alone and lacks a portion of them. The sample holds about 16,000 clones, around 90% seen once. Sequencing was carried out using peripheral blood mononuclear cells. The receptors originated from a man aged 50 or older in good health. Some clones in this sample may be carry-over from other donors' samples.

The chain recombines TRBV4-2 with TRBJ1-5, with a tentative D call TRBD1 (5 bases). The V and J ends lost 4 bases and 0 bases respectively, with 10 bases between them. The CDR3 length is 15 residues. CDR1 and CDR2 (germline): LGHNA, YNFKEQ. The CDR3 DNA follows: TGTGCCAGCAGCCTGAACAGGTTTAGCAATCAGCCCCAGCATTTT. Translation gives CASSLNRFSNQPQHF.

The chain joins TRBV5-1 to TRBJ2-6, with no clear D. Germline V lookup: CDR1 SGHRS, CDR2 YFSETQ. V lost 4 bases to trimming and J lost 0 bases, with 11 bases between them. The CDR3 covers 16 residues. CDR3 region: CASSPAAGSGANVLTF. The DNA for the CDR3 is TGCGCCAGCAGCCCGGCCGCTGGCTCTGGGGCCAACGTCCTGACTTTC.

V and J are TRBV6-5 and TRBJ1-5; 9 nucleotides align to TRBD1. CDR1 and CDR2 from the germline V gene are MNHEY and SVGAGI. V trimming: 6 bases; J trimming: 3 bases; junction bases outside the gene matches: 6. This CDR3 spans 15 amino acids. The chain's CDR3 is CASSADRGDNQPQHF. The DNA for the CDR3 is TGTGCCAGCAGCGCGGACAGGGGAGACAATCAGCCCCAGCATTTT.

The chain carries TRBV4-1 and TRBJ1-6, with 8 nucleotides matching TRBD1. The CDR3 length is 17 residues. Trimming at V came to 3 bases and at J to 0 bases, leaving 4 bases not matched to a gene. Germline V gives CDR1 MGHRA, CDR2 YSYEKL. The CDR3 nucleotides read TGCGCCAGCAGCCATACAGGGGGGAGCTCCTATAATTCACCCCTCCACTTT. Amino acid sequence: CASSHTGGSSYNSPLHF.

The gene calls are TRBV6-5 and TRBJ2-7; D perhaps matches TRBD1 (5 bases). The CDR3 covers 14 residues. V dropped 5 bases and J dropped 6 bases, with 17 bases sitting between them. Germline V gene lookup returns CDR1 MNHEY and CDR2 SVGAGI. CDR3 sequence (DNA): TGTGCCAGCAGTCCCCTGACAGTTCACGGCGAGCAGTACTTC. Protein sequence: CASSPLTVHGEQYF.

The genes are TRBV4-3 and TRBJ2-1; no clear D gene. The germline CDR1 and CDR2 sequences are LGHNA and YSLEER. Trimming shortened V by 1 base and J by 6 bases, and 22 bases separated the two germline ends. The CDR3 is 18 residues long. The CDR3 sequence: CASSQGTGVGPRSNEQFF. Here the CDR3 DNA reads TGCGCCAGCAGCCAAGGAACGGGCGTAGGACCCAGAAGCAATGAGCAGTTCTTC.

This sequence joins TRBV6-6 and TRBJ1-2, with 10 positions matching TRBD1. The CDR3 is 15 amino acids. V trimming: 6 bases; J trimming: 3 bases; junction bases outside the gene matches: 7. Germline assignment: CDR1 MNHNY and CDR2 SVGAGI (reference sequence). This CDR3 reads CASSTGQGFDYGYTF. CDR3 DNA: TGTGCCAGCAGCACGGGACAGGGGTTTGACTATGGCTACACCTTC.

This clone has a handful of counts. The V gene is TRBV5-1, the J gene TRBJ2-3; 12 positions match TRBD2. J gave up 6 bases and V 0 bases, and 5 bases lay outside the gene matches. In germline, CDR1 is SGHRS, CDR2 YFSETQ. This CDR3 comprises 16 residues. The CDR3 is CASSLVVTSGGDTQYF. The CDR3 nucleotides read TGCGCCAGCAGCTTGGTCGTGACTAGCGGGGGTGATACGCAGTATTTT. The variable domain in full, with the rest retrieved from reference TRBV5-1 and TRBJ2-3, is KAGVTQTPRYLIKTRGQQVTLSCSPISGHRSVSWYQQTPGQGLQFLFEYFSETQRNKGNFPGRFSGRQFSNSRSEMNVSTLELGDSALYLCASSLVVTSGGDTQYFGPGTRLTVL.

The rearrangement uses TRBV7-2 and TRBJ2-3; 8 bases are a match to TRBD2. V was clipped by 1 base and J by 5 bases; unmatched bases: 2. CDR3 length: 14 residues. Germline values: CDR1 SGHTA, CDR2 FQGNSA. The CDR3 protein is CASSLGLALDTQYF. In DNA form, the CDR3 reads TGTGCCAGCAGCTTAGGACTAGCGCTAGATACGCAGTATTTT.

This clone was recorded once. The gene calls are TRBV6-6 and TRBJ1-2; possibly TRBD1 for D (5 bases). The CDR3 extends over 14 amino acids. Germline CDR1 reads MNHNY; CDR2 reads SVGAGI (reference sequence). Deletions cut 2 bases from V and 4 bases from J, with 11 bases between. The CDR3 reads CASSYPPGGYGYTF. In DNA form, the CDR3 reads TGTGCCAGCAGTTACCCGCCGGGGGGCTATGGCTACACCTTC.